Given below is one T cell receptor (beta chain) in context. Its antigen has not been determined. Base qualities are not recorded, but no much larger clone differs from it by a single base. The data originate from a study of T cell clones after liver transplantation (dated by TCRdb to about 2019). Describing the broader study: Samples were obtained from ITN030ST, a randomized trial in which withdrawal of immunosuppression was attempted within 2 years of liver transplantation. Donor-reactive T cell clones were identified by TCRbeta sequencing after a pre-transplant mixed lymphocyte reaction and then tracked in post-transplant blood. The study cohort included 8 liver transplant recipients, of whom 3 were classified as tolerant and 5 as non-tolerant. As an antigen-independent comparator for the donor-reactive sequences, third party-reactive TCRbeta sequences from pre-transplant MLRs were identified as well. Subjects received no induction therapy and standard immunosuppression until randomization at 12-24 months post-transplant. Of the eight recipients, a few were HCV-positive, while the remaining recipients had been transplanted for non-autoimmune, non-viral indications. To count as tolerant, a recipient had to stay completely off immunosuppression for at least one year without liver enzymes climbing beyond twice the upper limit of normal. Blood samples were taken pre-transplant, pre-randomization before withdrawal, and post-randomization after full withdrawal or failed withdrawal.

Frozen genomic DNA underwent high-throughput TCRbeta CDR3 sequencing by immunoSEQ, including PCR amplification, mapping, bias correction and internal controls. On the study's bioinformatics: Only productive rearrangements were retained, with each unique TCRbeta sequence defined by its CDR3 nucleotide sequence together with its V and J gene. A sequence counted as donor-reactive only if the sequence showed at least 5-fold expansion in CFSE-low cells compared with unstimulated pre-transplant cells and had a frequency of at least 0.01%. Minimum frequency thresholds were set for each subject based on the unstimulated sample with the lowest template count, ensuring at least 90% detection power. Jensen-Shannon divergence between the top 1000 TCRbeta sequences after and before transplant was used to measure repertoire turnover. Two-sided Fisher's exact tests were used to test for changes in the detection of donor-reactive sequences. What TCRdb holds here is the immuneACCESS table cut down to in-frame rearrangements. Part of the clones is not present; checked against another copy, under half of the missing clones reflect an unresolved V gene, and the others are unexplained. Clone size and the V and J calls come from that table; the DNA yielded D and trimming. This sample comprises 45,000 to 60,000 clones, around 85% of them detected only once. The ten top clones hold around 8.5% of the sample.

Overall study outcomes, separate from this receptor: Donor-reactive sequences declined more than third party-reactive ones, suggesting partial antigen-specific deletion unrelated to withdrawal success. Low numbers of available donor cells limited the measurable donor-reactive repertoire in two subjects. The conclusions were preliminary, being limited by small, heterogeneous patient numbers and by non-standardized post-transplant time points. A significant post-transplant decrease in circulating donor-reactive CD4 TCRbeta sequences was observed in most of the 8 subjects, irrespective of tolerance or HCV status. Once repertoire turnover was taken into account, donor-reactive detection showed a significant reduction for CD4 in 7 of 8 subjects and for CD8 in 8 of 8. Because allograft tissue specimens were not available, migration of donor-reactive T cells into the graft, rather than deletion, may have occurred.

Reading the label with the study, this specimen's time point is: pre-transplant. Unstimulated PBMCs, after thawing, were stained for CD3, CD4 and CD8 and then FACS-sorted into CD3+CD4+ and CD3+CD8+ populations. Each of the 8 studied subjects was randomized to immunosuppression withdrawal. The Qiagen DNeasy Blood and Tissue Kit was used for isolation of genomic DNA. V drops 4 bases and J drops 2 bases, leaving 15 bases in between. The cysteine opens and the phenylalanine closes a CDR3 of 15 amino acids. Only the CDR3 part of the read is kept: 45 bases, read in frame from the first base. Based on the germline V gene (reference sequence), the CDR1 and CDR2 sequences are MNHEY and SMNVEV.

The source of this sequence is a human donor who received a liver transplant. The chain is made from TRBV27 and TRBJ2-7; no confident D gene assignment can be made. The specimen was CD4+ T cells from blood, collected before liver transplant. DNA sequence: TGTGCCAGCAGTTCACAGCCGACCGGAGCCTACGAGCAGTACTTC. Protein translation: CASSSQPTGAYEQYF.